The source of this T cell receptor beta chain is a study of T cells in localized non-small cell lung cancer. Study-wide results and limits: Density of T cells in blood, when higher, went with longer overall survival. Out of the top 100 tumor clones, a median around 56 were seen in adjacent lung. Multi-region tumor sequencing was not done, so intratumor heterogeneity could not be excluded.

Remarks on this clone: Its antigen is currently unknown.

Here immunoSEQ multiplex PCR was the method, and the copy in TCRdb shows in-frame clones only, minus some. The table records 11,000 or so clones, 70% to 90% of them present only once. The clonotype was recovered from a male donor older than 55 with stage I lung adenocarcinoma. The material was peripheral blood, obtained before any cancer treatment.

CDR3 residues: CASSFTPRRLAGAYNEQFF. The CDR3 DNA reads TGTGCCAGCAGTTTTACTCCCCGTCGCCTAGCGGGGGCCTACAATGAGCAGTTCTTC. This chain links TRBV7-9 with TRBJ2-1; 10 bases fit TRBD2. CDR3 length equals 19 residues. Germline loops: CDR1 SEHNR, CDR2 FQNEAQ (reference sequence). With V trimmed by 6 bases and J by 2 bases, 16 bases remained unmatched.